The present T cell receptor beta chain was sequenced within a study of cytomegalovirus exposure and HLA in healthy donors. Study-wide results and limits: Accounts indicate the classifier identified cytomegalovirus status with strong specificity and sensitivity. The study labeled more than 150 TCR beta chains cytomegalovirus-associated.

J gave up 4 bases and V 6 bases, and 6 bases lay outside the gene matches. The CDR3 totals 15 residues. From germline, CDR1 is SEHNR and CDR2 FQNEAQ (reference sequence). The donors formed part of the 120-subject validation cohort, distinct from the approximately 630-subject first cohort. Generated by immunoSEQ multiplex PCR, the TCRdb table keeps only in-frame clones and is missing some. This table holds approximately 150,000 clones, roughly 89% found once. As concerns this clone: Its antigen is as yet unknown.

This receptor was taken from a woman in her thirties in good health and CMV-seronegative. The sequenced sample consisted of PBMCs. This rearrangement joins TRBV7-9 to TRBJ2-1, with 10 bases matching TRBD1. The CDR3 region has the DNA TGTGCCAGCAGGACCGGGACAGGGGATTACAATGAGCAGTTCTTC. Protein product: CASRTGTGDYNEQFF.